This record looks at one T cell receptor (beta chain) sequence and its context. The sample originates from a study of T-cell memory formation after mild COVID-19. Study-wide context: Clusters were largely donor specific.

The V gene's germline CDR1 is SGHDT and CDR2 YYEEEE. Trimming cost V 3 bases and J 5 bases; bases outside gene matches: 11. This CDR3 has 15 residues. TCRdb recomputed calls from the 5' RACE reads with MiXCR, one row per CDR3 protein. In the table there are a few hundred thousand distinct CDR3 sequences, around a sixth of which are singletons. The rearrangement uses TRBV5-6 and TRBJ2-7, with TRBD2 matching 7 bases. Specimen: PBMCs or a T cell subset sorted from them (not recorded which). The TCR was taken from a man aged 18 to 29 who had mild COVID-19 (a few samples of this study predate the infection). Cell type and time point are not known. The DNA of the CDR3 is TGTGCCAGCAGCTCCCGGGACTACTCTTCTGACGAGCAGTACGTC. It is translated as CASSSRDYSSDEQYV.